The entry below describes one T cell receptor (beta chain). This entry is derived from a study of blood T cell repertoires in COVID-19. Turning to the study itself: Sites across the United States, Italy and Spain contributed samples from acute and convalescent COVID-19. PBMCs, B-cell-depleted T cells, or T cells were the source of the cDNA or gDNA that made up the material.

Per the study methods: Amplification from reference gene primers served as the basis for estimated nucleated cell counts. Measured with immunoSEQ multiplex PCR; TCRdb has only the in-frame clones, and not every one. V, J and clone size are those of that table, while D and trimming were read from the DNA. Of roughly 150,000 clones listed, under 90% are singletons. This clonotype was sampled from a woman older than 75 with acute or convalescent COVID-19. The sequenced sample consisted of peripheral blood.

Here the CDR3 DNA reads TGTGCTAGTGGTTTGGTAGATAATTGGGCAGACTATAGCAATCAGCCCCAGCATTTT. Its translation is CASGLVDNWADYSNQPQHF. V is TRBV12-5 and J is TRBJ1-5, with D unresolved. Germline V gene lookup returns CDR1 LGHNT and CDR2 FRNRAP. There are 19 residues in the CDR3. Trimming left V 0 bases short and J 0 bases short, with 18 bases between.